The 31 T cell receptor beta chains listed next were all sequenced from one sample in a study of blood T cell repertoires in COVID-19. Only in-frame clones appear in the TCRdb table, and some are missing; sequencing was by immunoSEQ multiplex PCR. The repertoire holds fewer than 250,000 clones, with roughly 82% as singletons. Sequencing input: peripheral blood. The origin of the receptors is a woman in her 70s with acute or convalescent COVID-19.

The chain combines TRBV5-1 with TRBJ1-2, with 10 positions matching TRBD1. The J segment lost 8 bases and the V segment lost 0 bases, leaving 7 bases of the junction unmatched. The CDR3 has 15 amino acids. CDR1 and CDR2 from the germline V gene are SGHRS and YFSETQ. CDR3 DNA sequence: TGCGCCAGCAGCTTGGCGGGACAGGGGTCCGGGGGCTACACCTTC. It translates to CASSLAGQGSGGYTF.

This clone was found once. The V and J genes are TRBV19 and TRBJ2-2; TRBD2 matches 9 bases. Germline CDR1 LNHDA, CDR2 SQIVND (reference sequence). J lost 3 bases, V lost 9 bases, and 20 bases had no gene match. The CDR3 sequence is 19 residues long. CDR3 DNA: TGTGCCAGCCAAACCCCCCGTAGCGGGGGACCCAACGACACCGGGGAGCTGTTTTTT. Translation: CASQTPRSGGPNDTGELFF.

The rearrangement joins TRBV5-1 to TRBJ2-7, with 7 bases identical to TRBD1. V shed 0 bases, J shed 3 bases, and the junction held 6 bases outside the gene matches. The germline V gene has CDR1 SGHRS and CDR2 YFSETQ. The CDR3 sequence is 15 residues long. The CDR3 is CASSLGDSPDYEQYF. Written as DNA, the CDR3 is TGCGCCAGCAGCTTGGGGGACAGTCCGGACTACGAGCAGTACTTC.

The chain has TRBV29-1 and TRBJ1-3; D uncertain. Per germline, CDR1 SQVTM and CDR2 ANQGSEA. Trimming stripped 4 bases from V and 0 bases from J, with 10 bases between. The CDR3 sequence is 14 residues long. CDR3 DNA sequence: TGCAGCGTTGTGTTTGGCCTCTCTGGAAACACCATATATTTT. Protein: CSVVFGLSGNTIYF.

This CDR3 reads CASSQEGTISYEQYF. In DNA form, the CDR3 reads TGTGCCAGCAGCCAAGAAGGGACTATCTCCTACGAGCAGTACTTC. The chain couples TRBV4-2 to TRBJ2-7, with TRBD2 matching 7 bases. J lost 0 bases, V lost 0 bases, and 2 bases had no gene match. This CDR3 contains 15 residues. CDR1 is LGHNA and CDR2 is YNFKEQ in the germline V gene.

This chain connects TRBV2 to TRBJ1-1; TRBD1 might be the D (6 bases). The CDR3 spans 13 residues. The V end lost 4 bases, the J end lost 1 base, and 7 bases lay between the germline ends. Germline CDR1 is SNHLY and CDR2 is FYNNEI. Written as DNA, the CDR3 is TGTGCCAGCAGTGGGGACACGAACACTGAAGCTTTCTTT. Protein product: CASSGDTNTEAFF.

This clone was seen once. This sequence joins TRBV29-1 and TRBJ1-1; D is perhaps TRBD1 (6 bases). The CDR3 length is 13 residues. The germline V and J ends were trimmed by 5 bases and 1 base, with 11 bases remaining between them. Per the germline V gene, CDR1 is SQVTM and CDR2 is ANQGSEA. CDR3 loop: CSVSGTQNTEAFF. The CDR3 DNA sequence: TGCAGCGTTTCCGGGACACAGAACACTGAAGCTTTCTTT.

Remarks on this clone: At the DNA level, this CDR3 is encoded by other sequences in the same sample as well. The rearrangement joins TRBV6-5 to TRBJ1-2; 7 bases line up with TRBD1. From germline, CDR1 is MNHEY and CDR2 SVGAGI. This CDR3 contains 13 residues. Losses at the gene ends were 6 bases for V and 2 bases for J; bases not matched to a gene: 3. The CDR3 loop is CASSRDSNYGYTF. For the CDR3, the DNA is TGTGCCAGCAGCCGGGACAGCAACTATGGCTACACCTTC.

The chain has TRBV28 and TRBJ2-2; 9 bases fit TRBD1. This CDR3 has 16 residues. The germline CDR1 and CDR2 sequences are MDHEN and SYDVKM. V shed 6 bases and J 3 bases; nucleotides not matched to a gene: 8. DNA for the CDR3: TGTGCCAGCAGCCTTCTGGACAGGGGCTACACCGGGGAGCTGTTTTTT. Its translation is CASSLLDRGYTGELFF.

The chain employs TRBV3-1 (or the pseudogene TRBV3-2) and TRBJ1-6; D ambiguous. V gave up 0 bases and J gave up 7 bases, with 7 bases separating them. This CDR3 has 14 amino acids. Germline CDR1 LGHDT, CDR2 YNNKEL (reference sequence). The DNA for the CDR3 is TGTGCCAGCAGCCAAGATCTAGGCAATTCACCCCTCCACTTT. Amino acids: CASSQDLGNSPLHF.

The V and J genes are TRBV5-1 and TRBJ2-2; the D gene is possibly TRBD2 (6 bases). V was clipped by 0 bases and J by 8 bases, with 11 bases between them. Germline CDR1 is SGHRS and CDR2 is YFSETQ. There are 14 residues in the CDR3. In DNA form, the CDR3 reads TGCGCCAGCAGCTTGGATTTCGGGGGAGGGGAGCTGTTTTTT. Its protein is CASSLDFGGGELFF.

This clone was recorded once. CDR3 bases: TGTGCCAGCAGCCAATCCCGCGGGACAGGGGGAGCGGCTGAAGCTTTCTTT. Amino acid sequence: CASSQSRGTGGAAEAFF. The chain has TRBV3-1 (or the pseudogene TRBV3-2) and TRBJ1-1; 11 positions match TRBD1. This CDR3 has 17 amino acids. The ends lost 2 bases at V and 6 bases at J; junction bases unmatched: 11. Germline values: CDR1 LGHDT, CDR2 YNNKEL (reference sequence).

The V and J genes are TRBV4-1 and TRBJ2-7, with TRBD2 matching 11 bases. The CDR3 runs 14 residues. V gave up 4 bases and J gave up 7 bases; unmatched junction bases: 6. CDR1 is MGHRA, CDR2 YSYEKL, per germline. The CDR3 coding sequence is TGCGCCAGCAGCCCCGGGACTAGCGGACTTGAGCAGTACTTC. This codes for CASSPGTSGLEQYF.

DNA of the CDR3: TGTGCCAGCACCGTGACAGGGATTGGAAACACCATATATTTT. Amino acid sequence: CASTVTGIGNTIYF. J is TRBJ1-3 and V is TRBV6-5, with 7 bases matching TRBD1. The CDR3 loop spans 14 amino acids. Per the germline V gene, CDR1 is MNHEY and CDR2 is SVGAGI. V trimming: 7 bases; J trimming: 3 bases; junction bases outside the gene matches: 6.

The CDR3 DNA is TGTGCCAGCAGCATAAGCGGGGCCACCACCGGGGAGCTGTTTTTT. This codes for CASSISGATTGELFF. J is TRBJ2-2 and V is TRBV11-3; 7 bases fit TRBD2. Germline trimming cut 5 bases from V and 4 bases from J; bases unmatched to any gene: 7. The CDR3 length is 15 residues. The germline gives CDR1 SGHNT, CDR2 YENEEA. Complete variable domain (other parts from reference TRBV11-3 and TRBJ2-2): EAGVVQSPRYKIIEKKQPVAFWCNPISGHNTLYWYLQNLGQGPELLIRYENEEAVDDSQLPKDRFSAERLKGVDSTLKIQPAELGDSAVYLCASSISGATTGELFFGEGSRLTVL.

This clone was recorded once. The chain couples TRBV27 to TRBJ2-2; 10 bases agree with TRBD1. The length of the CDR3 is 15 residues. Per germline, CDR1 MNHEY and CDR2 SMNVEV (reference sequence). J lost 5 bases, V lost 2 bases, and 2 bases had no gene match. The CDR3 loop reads CASSLRTGGTGELFF. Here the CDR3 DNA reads TGTGCCAGCAGTTTAAGGACAGGGGGGACCGGGGAGCTGTTTTTT.

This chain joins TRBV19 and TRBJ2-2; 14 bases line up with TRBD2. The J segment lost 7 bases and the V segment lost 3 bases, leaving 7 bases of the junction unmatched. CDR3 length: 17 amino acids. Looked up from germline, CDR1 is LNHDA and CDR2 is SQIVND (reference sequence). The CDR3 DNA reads TGTGCCAGTAGTATGACTAGCGGGGGGGCCTACGACGGGGAGCTGTTTTTT. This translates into CASSMTSGGAYDGELFF.

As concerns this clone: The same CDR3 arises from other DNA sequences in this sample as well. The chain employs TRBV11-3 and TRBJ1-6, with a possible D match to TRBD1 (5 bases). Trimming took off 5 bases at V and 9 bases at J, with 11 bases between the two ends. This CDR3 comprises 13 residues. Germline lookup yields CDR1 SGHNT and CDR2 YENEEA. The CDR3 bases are TGTGCCAGCAGCCTTGACAGAGTTTCACCCCTCCACTTT. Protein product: CASSLDRVSPLHF.

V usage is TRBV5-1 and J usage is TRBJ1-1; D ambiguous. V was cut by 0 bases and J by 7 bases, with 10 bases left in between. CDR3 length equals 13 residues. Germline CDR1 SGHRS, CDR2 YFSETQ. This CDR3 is CASSLAGGSEAFF. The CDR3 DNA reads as TGCGCCAGCAGCTTGGCCGGTGGGAGTGAAGCTTTCTTT.

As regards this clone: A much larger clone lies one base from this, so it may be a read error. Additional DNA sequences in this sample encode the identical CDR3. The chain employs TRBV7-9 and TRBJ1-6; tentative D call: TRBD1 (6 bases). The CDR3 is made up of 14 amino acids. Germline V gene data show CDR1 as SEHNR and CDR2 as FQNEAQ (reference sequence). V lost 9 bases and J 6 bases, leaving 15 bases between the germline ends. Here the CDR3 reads CASTTGQTNSPLHF. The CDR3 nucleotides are TGTGCCAGTACCACCGGACAGACTAATTCACCCCTCCACTTT.

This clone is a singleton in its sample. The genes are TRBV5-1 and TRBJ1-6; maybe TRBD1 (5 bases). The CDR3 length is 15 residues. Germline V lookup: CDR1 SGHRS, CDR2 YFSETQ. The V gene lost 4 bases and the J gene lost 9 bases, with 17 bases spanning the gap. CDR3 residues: CASSPTEGAGSPLHF. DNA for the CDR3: TGCGCCAGCAGCCCAACTGAAGGGGCTGGTTCACCCCTCCACTTT.

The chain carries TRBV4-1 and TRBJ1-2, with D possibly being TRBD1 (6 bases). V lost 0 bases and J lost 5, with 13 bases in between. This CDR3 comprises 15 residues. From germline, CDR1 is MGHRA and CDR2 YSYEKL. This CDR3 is CASSQELTGKYGYTF. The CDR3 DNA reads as TGCGCCAGCAGCCAAGAGCTAACAGGGAAATATGGCTACACCTTC.

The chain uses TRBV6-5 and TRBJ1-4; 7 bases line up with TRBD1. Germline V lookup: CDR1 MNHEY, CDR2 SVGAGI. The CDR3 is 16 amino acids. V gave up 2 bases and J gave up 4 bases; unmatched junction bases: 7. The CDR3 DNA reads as TGTGCCAGCAGTTACGCCAGGGGGAACGGTAATGAAAAACTGTTTTTT. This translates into CASSYARGNGNEKLFF.

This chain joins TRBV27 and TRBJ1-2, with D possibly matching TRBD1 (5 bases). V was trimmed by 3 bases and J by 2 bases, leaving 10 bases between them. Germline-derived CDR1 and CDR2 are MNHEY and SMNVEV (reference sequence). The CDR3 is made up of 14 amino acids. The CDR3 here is CASSFGGGNYGYTF. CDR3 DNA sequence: TGTGCCAGCAGTTTCGGGGGGGGGAACTATGGCTACACCTTC.

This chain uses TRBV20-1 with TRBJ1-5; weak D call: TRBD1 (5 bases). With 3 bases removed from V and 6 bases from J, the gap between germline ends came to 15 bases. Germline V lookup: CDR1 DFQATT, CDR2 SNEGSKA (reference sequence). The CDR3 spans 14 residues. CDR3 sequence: CSASNRGGGQPQHF. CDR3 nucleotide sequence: TGCAGTGCTAGTAATAGGGGCGGGGGTCAGCCCCAGCATTTT.

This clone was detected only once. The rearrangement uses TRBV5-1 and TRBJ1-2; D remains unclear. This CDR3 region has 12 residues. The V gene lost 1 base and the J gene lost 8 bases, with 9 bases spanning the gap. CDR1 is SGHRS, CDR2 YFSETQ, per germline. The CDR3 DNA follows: TGCGCCAGCAGCTTGAACACGGGAGGCTACACCTTC. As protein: CASSLNTGGYTF. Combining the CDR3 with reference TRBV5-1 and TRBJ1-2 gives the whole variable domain KAGVTQTPRYLIKTRGQQVTLSCSPISGHRSVSWYQQTPGQGLQFLFEYFSETQRNKGNFPGRFSGRQFSNSRSEMNVSTLELGDSALYLCASSLNTGGYTFGSGTRLTVV.

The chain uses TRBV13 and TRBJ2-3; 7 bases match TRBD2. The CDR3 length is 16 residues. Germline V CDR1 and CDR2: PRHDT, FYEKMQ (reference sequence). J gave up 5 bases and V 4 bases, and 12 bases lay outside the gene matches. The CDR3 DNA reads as TGTGCCAGCAGCTCCCTACTAGCCCAGCGGGGAGATACGCAGTATTTT. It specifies CASSSLLAQRGDTQYF.

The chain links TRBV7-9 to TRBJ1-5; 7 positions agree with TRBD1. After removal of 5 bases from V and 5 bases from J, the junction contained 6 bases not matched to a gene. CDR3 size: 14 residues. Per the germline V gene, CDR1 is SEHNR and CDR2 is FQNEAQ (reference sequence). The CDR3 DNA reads TGTGCCAGCAGCCCGGGACAGCCTTATCAGCCCCAGCATTTT. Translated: CASSPGQPYQPQHF.

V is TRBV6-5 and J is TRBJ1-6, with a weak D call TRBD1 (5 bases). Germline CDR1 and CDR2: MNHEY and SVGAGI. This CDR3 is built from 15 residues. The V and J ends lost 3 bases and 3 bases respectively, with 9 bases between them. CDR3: CASSYGAGYNSPLHF. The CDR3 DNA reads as TGTGCCAGCAGTTATGGGGCAGGCTATAATTCACCCCTCCACTTT.

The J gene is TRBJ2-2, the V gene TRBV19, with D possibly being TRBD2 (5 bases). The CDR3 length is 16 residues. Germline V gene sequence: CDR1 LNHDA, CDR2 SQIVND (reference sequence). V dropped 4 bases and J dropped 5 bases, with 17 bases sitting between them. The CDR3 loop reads CASSNGVRAETGELFF. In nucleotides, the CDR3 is TGTGCCAGTAGTAACGGGGTTCGGGCTGAGACCGGGGAGCTGTTTTTT.

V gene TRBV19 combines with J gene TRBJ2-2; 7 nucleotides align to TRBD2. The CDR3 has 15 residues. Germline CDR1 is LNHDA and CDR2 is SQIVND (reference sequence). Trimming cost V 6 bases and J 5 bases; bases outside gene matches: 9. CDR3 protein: CASSFRDYGTGELFF. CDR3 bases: TGTGCCAGTAGCTTCCGGGACTATGGAACCGGGGAGCTGTTTTTT.